This T cell receptor (beta chain) was captured by sequencing in a study of T cell responses to AZD1222 COVID-19 vaccine. Findings and caveats of the study: Donors were chiefly white British, with a greater number of females, and clonal diversity was perhaps underestimated. Compared with day 0, the breadth and depth of the Spike-specific TCR repertoire rose significantly after two doses of AZD1222.

From germline, CDR1 is SGHDT and CDR2 YYEEEE. The CDR3 is 14 residues long. Trimming cost V 5 bases and J 5 bases, with 14 bases left between them. Remarks on this clone: As yet, its antigen is unknown.

Clones were sequenced by immunoSEQ multiplex PCR, and TCRdb holds only the in-frame ones, with some missing. The profile shows more than 150,000 clones, roughly 90% of them singletons. V and J are TRBV5-6 and TRBJ1-5; D is uncertain. The sample here was peripheral blood, taken on day 0 of AZD1222 vaccination. The source is an adult in good health. The CDR3 loop is CASRTMGYDQPQHF. As DNA, the CDR3 is TGTGCCAGCAGAACAATGGGTTATGATCAGCCCCAGCATTTT.